A single sample is the source of the 13 T cell receptor beta chains below, sequenced in a study of Ad26.COV2.S vaccination and SARS-CoV-2 variants. Repertoires were generated with immunoSEQ multiplex PCR, while TCRdb's copy carries only in-frame clones and drops some. The sample shows around 270,000 clones, approximately 88% of them seen only once. Indicated treatment: some 20 received Ad26.COV2.S at low or high dose, single or two shots; several received placebo; per-sample allocation not given. Collection of the samples took place on day 63 after the first injection of vaccine or placebo. This sample comprised peripheral blood, obtained in a trial of Ad26.COV2.S vaccine versus placebo. The source is a person between 18 and 65 years old who received the Ad26.COV2.S COVID-19 vaccine or a placebo.

The chain uses TRBV5-1 and TRBJ2-3, with no clear D. V dropped 1 base and J dropped 1 base, with 16 bases sitting between them. The germline gives CDR1 SGHRS, CDR2 YFSETQ. This CDR3 comprises 17 residues. CDR3 DNA sequence: TGCGCCAGCAGCTTGAGAACCCGTTCCCTCGGCACAGATACGCAGTATTTT. Its protein product is CASSLRTRSLGTDTQYF. The variable domain in full, with the rest retrieved from reference TRBV5-1 and TRBJ2-3, is KAGVTQTPRYLIKTRGQQVTLSCSPISGHRSVSWYQQTPGQGLQFLFEYFSETQRNKGNFPGRFSGRQFSNSRSEMNVSTLELGDSALYLCASSLRTRSLGTDTQYFGPGTRLTVL.

The J gene is TRBJ1-5, the V gene TRBV19; 7 bases agree with TRBD1. CDR3 size: 14 residues. Germline trimming cut 7 bases from V and 5 bases from J; bases unmatched to any gene: 8. CDR1 and CDR2 (germline): LNHDA, SQIVND (reference sequence). This CDR3 reads CASKDRERHQPQHF. The CDR3 nucleotides read TGTGCCAGTAAAGACAGGGAACGGCATCAGCCCCAGCATTTT.

The rearrangement links TRBV4-2 to TRBJ1-1, with D unclear. Germline CDR1 reads LGHNA; CDR2 reads YNFKEQ. V was clipped by 0 bases and J by 0 bases, with 5 bases between them. CDR3 size: 14 residues. CDR3 loop: CASSQDSVNTEAFF. The CDR3 region has the DNA TGTGCCAGCAGCCAAGATTCGGTGAACACTGAAGCTTTCTTT.

The gene calls are TRBV27 and TRBJ1-6; D not certain. V was clipped by 0 bases and J by 10 bases, with 19 bases between them. Germline lookup yields CDR1 MNHEY and CDR2 SMNVEV (reference sequence). This CDR3 region has 17 residues. CDR3 coding DNA: TGTGCCAGCAGTTTATCAATGTTTGGCAGGCGGCACTCACCCCTCCACTTT. Its protein product is CASSLSMFGRRHSPLHF.

CDR3 sequence reads: CASSWGGQPRYGYTF. In nucleotides, the CDR3 is TGTGCCAGCAGTTGGGGCGGACAGCCTCGCTATGGCTACACCTTC. V gene TRBV28 combines with J gene TRBJ1-2; TRBD1 might be the D (6 bases). The germline CDR1 and CDR2 sequences are MDHEN and SYDVKM. V dropped 4 bases and J dropped 4 bases, with 16 bases sitting between them. The CDR3 sequence is 15 residues long.

This clone was detected only once. The rearrangement joins TRBV2 to TRBJ1-4; 9 bases match TRBD1. The germline V gene encodes CDR1 SNHLY and CDR2 FYNNEI. Trimming at V came to 7 bases and at J to 1 base, leaving 4 bases not matched to a gene. There are 15 residues in the CDR3. The CDR3 region has the DNA TGTGCCAGCACCGAGGACAGGGGAACTAATGAAAAACTGTTTTTT. Amino acids: CASTEDRGTNEKLFF.

This clone came up a few times. The genes are TRBV24-1 and TRBJ1-5; 7 nucleotides agree with TRBD1. The germline V gene encodes CDR1 KGHDR and CDR2 SFDVKD. The CDR3 spans 16 residues. V dropped 5 bases and J dropped 0; count of bases not matched to a gene: 6. In DNA form, the CDR3 reads TGTGCCACCAGTGTTGGCAGGGGGGATAGCAATCAGCCCCAGCATTTT. Its translation is CATSVGRGDSNQPQHF.

This chain links TRBV5-4 with TRBJ2-2, with 8 bases that match TRBD2. CDR3 length: 16 amino acids. V trimming: 0 bases; J trimming: 7 bases; junction bases outside the gene matches: 8. CDR1 is SGHNT, CDR2 YYREEE, per germline (reference sequence). The CDR3 sequence: CASSLGPAGAGGELFF. In DNA, the CDR3 is TGTGCCAGCAGCTTGGGGCCAGCGGGAGCTGGCGGGGAGCTGTTTTTT.

The chain is built from TRBV19 and TRBJ2-1, with 8 bases fitting TRBD1. There are 16 residues in the CDR3. In germline, CDR1 is LNHDA, CDR2 SQIVND (reference sequence). The J segment lost 0 bases and the V segment lost 3 bases, leaving 4 bases of the junction unmatched. The CDR3 reads CASSINRGSSYNEQFF. As DNA, the CDR3 is TGTGCCAGTAGTATTAACAGGGGGAGCTCCTACAATGAGCAGTTCTTC. Variable domain in full (rest from reference TRBV19 and TRBJ2-1): DGGITQSPKYLFRKEGQNVTLSCEQNLNHDAMYWYRQDPGQGLRLIYYSQIVNDFQKGDIAEGYSVSREKKESFPLTVTSAQKNPTAFYLCASSINRGSSYNEQFFGPGTRLTVL.

J is TRBJ1-2 and V is TRBV25-1; perhaps TRBD1 as D (6 bases). Per the germline V gene, CDR1 is MGHDK and CDR2 is SYGVNS. Trimming stripped 6 bases from V and 3 bases from J, with 8 bases between. This CDR3 is built from 12 residues. CDR3 protein: CASRDSHYGYTF. CDR3 sequence (DNA): TGTGCCAGCAGGGACAGCCACTATGGCTACACCTTC.

This chain links TRBV18 with TRBJ2-6; 12 nucleotides line up with TRBD1. Trimming at V came to 3 bases and at J to 4 bases, leaving 4 bases not matched to a gene. The CDR3 sequence is 17 residues long. Germline-derived CDR1 and CDR2 are KGHSH and LQKENI. The CDR3 DNA follows: TGTGCCAGCTCACCGCCGGGACAGGGGGCCGGGGCCAACGTCCTGACTTTC. Amino acid sequence: CASSPPGQGAGANVLTF.

The chain is built from TRBV11-2 and TRBJ2-3; 11 bases line up with TRBD2. Germline CDR1 and CDR2: SGHAT and FQNNGV. The CDR3 is 17 residues long. The trim removed 2 bases at V and 0 bases at J, leaving 4 bases unmatched. The CDR3 nucleotides are TGTGCCAGCAGCTTATTAGCGGGAGGGCCCAGCACAGATACGCAGTATTTT. It codes for CASSLLAGGPSTDTQYF.

This sequence joins TRBV5-1 and TRBJ2-1; 11 bases line up with TRBD2. V gave up 0 bases and J gave up 8 bases; unmatched junction bases: 4. CDR1 is SGHRS and CDR2 is YFSETQ in the germline V gene. This CDR3 is 15 amino acids long. CDR3 DNA sequence: TGCGCCAGCAGCTTGGGACTAGCGGGACGCGATGAGCAGTTCTTC. Translating it yields CASSLGLAGRDEQFF.